This T cell receptor (beta chain) appears in the sequencing data of a study of blood T cell repertoires in COVID-19. Study overall: The United States, Italy and Spain supplied acute and convalescent COVID-19 samples. PBMCs, B-cell-depleted T cells, or T cells provided the cDNA or gDNA that made up the material.

V was clipped by 4 bases and J by 5 bases, with 9 bases between them. CDR1 LGHNA and CDR2 YSLEER come from the germline V gene. The CDR3 length is 13 residues. Authors' methods: How many nucleated cells were present was estimated from reference gene primer amplification. Repertoires were generated with immunoSEQ multiplex PCR, while TCRdb's copy carries only in-frame clones and drops some. D and trimming were read from the DNA, whereas the V and J calls and clone size are those reported in that table. Counted here are 340,000 or so clones, about four fifths occurring once; the ten biggest clones make up about 2.7%.

The chain is built from TRBV4-3 and TRBJ1-5; possibly TRBD1 for D (6 bases). The sequence came from a young man with active or convalescent COVID-19. The source material was peripheral blood. CDR3 amino acids: CASSLNRDQPQHF. In nucleotides, the CDR3 is TGCGCCAGCAGCCTAAACAGGGATCAGCCCCAGCATTTT.